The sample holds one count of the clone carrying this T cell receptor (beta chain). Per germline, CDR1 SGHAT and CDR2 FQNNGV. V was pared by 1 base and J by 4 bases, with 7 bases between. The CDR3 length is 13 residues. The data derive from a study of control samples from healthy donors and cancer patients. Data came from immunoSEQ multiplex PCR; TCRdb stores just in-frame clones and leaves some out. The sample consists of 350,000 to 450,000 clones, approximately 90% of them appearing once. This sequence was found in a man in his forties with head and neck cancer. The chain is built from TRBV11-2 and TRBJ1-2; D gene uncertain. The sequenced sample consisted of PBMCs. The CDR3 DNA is TGTGCCAGCAGCTTAGGGACGGGCTATGGCTACACCTTC. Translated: CASSLGTGYGYTF.